The 11 T cell receptor beta chains given below trace back to one sample, sequenced in a study of shared clonotypes between healthy human individuals. Using immunoSEQ multiplex PCR, the repertoire was profiled, and TCRdb retains in-frame clones only, with some absent. This table holds about half a million clones, around four fifths found once. Source material: PBMCs. The receptors shown here come from a woman in her 40s in good health. Some clones in this sample may be carry-over from other donors' samples.

V is TRBV5-6 and J is TRBJ2-7; 9 nucleotides line up with TRBD2. Germline V gene lookup returns CDR1 SGHDT and CDR2 YYEEEE. This CDR3 region has 18 residues. The V and J ends lost 3 bases and 1 base, in that order; junction bases with no gene match: 14. The CDR3 loop reads CASSSLMRGGIASYEQYF. The CDR3 DNA follows: TGTGCCAGCAGCTCCCTCATGCGGGGGGGTATAGCGTCCTACGAGCAGTACTTC.

A note on this clone: Additional DNA sequences in this sample encode the identical CDR3. The V and J genes are TRBV7-3 and TRBJ2-2; TRBD2 agrees at 15 bases. The V gene's germline CDR1 is SGHTA and CDR2 FQGTGA. This CDR3 spans 16 amino acids. Trimming took 3 bases from V and 5 from J; bases not matched to a gene: 1. CDR3 region: CASSLGLAGGTGELFF. The CDR3 DNA reads as TGTGCCAGCAGCTTGGGACTAGCGGGAGGAACCGGGGAGCTGTTTTTT.

The V gene is TRBV7-4, the J gene TRBJ2-1; D is ambiguous. Between the trimmed V and J ends, which lost 1 base and 6 bases, there was a span of 10 bases. CDR1 and CDR2 (germline): SGHVT, SQSDAQ. The CDR3 runs 14 residues. CDR3 amino acids: CASSLGGAPNEQFF. CDR3 in DNA: TGTGCCAGCAGCTTAGGCGGAGCCCCCAATGAGCAGTTCTTC.

In DNA, the CDR3 is TGTGCCAGCAGCACCGGGACAGGGACCAATGAGCAGTTCTTC. It is translated as CASSTGTGTNEQFF. The rearrangement joins TRBV11-2 to TRBJ2-1, with TRBD1 matching 9 bases. The CDR3 is 14 amino acids. The V gene end was trimmed by 5 bases and the J gene end by 6 bases; junction bases not matched to a gene: 5. CDR1 and CDR2 (germline): SGHAT, FQNNGV.

The chain employs TRBV7-8 and TRBJ2-7; 8 nucleotides line up with TRBD1. Trimming took 5 bases from V and 4 from J; bases not matched to a gene: 4. The CDR3 length is 13 residues. Germline-derived CDR1 and CDR2 are SGHVS and FQNEAQ. CDR3 nucleotide sequence: TGTGCCAGCAGCAGTGACAGGGGATACGAGCAGTACTTC. Its protein product is CASSSDRGYEQYF.

This clone was seen ten or more times. The chain recombines TRBV6-5 with TRBJ1-6; TRBD1 matches 7 bases. The germline CDR1 and CDR2 sequences are MNHEY and SVGAGI. This CDR3 spans 14 amino acids. The V gene end was trimmed by 6 bases and the J gene end by 10 bases; junction bases not matched to a gene: 9. In DNA, the CDR3 is TGTGCCAGCAGAGATCGACAGGGAAGCTCACCCCTCCACTTT. Its protein product is CASRDRQGSSPLHF.

This chain links TRBV6-1 with TRBJ2-2; D is perhaps TRBD2 (9 bases). Looked up from germline, CDR1 is MNHNS and CDR2 is SASEGT. Trimming left V 3 bases short and J 5 bases short, with 16 bases between. The CDR3 consists of 16 residues. The CDR3 DNA sequence: TGTGCCAGCAGTGAGCAGGGGGCGGGAGGGACCGGGGAGCTGTTTTTT. This sequence encodes CASSEQGAGGTGELFF.

The V call is TRBV5-8, the J call TRBJ2-3; 11 positions match TRBD2. The CDR3 contains 16 residues. J gave up 4 bases and V 0 bases, and 4 bases lay outside the gene matches. The germline CDR1 and CDR2 sequences are SGHTS and YDEGEE. The CDR3 sequence: CASSLGLAGGADTQYF. Written as DNA, the CDR3 is TGTGCCAGCAGCTTGGGGCTAGCGGGAGGTGCAGATACGCAGTATTTT.

The V call is TRBV11-2, the J call TRBJ2-1; 11 bases are shared with TRBD1. The CDR3 has 17 amino acids. V lost 5 bases to trimming and J lost 7 bases; unmatched junction nucleotides: 13. Germline assignment: CDR1 SGHAT and CDR2 FQNNGV. CDR3 sequence reads: CASSQHPGQGGGNEQFF. The CDR3 DNA is TGTGCCAGCAGCCAACACCCGGGACAGGGGGGAGGGAATGAGCAGTTCTTC.

The chain uses TRBV29-1 and TRBJ2-4; 7 positions agree with TRBD1. J lost 4 bases, V lost 5 bases, and 5 bases had no gene match. CDR1 and CDR2 from the germline V gene are SQVTM and ANQGSEA. This CDR3 is built from 13 residues. CDR3 in amino acids: CSVSVGQKNIQYF. Written as DNA, the CDR3 is TGCAGCGTTTCGGTGGGACAGAAAAACATTCAGTACTTC. The complete variable domain, with remaining parts taken from reference TRBV29-1 and TRBJ2-4, reads SAVISQKPSRDICQRGTSLTIQCQVDSQVTMMFWYRQQPGQSLTLIATANQGSEATYESGFVIDKFPISRPNLTFSTLTVSNMSPEDSSIYLCSVSVGQKNIQYFGAGTRLSVL.

The count of this clone is one. At the DNA level, this CDR3 is encoded by other sequences in the same sample as well. The chain links TRBV19 to TRBJ2-2, with D possibly being TRBD1 (6 bases). Trimming left V 1 base short and J 4 bases short, with 10 bases between. Germline CDR1 and CDR2: LNHDA and SQIVND (reference sequence). CDR3 size: 15 residues. The CDR3 DNA reads TGTGCCAGTAGTATAGGAGGCAGGGGCACCGGGGAGCTGTTTTTT. Residues: CASSIGGRGTGELFF.